The rows below give T cell receptor beta chains drawn from one sample of a study of yellow fever vaccine responses in identical twins. TCRdb reanalysed the RT-PCR reads using MiXCR and keeps one entry per CDR3 protein. This table has 8,300 or so distinct CDR3 sequences, over 70% appearing once. Sequenced material: T cells from blood (PBMCs), unsorted or a sorted subset (not recorded which), taken before or after yellow fever vaccination (not recorded which). The receptors stem from a young woman who received the yellow fever vaccine. The CDR3 runs from the conserved cysteine through the conserved F or W. Each record gives: D gene, J gene, V gene, clone size, CDR3 protein, CDR3 DNA. A D gene is named only where the DNA matches it firmly. Rows give clone size only sometimes, using once, few, many, or a class for an expanded clone.

>TRBD1|TRBJ1-2|TRBV3-1|NA
CASRQEGGTGSLYGYTF
TGTGCCAGCAGGCAAGAGGGGGGGACAGGGAGCCTCTATGGCTACACCTTC
>TRBD2|TRBJ2-7|TRBV29-1|NA
CSVEDPTSGSYEQYF
TGCAGCGTTGAAGACCCCACTAGCGGGAGCTACGAGCAGTACTTC
>NA|TRBJ1-2|TRBV2|few
CASSEATWGYGYTF
TGTGCCAGCAGTGAAGCGACCTGGGGCTATGGCTACACCTTC
>TRBD1|TRBJ2-5|TRBV12-3/TRBV12-4|NA
CASSRQSGTGAETQYF
TGTGCCAGCAGTCGCCAGTCCGGGACAGGGGCAGAGACCCAGTACTTC
>NA|TRBJ1-2|TRBV18|NA
CASSPQDIYGYTF
TGTGCCAGCTCACCCCAGGACATCTATGGCTACACCTTC
>NA|TRBJ1-2|TRBV5-1|once
CASSLLSTDGYTF
TGCGCCAGCAGCCTACTATCCACTGATGGCTACACCTTC
>TRBD1|TRBJ1-1|TRBV7-3|NA
CASSPGGGRTEAFF
TGTGCCAGCAGCCCAGGGGGCGGTAGGACTGAAGCTTTCTTT
>NA|TRBJ1-1|TRBV6-1|NA
CASSEEGSTEAFF
TGTGCCAGCAGTGAGGAGGGTTCCACTGAAGCTTTCTTT
>NA|TRBJ2-1|TRBV5-4|NA
CASSLDKNEQFF
TGTGCCAGCAGCTTGGATAAAAATGAGCAGTTCTTC
>NA|TRBJ2-7|TRBV7-9|NA
CASSPWTVNHYEQYF
TGTGCCAGCAGCCCCTGGACAGTGAACCACTACGAGCAGTACTTC
>TRBD1|TRBJ1-4|TRBV2|NA
CASTGQGGEKLFF
TGTGCCAGCACGGGACAGGGAGGAGAAAAACTGTTTTTT
>NA|TRBJ2-3|TRBV10-3|NA
CAIRRAGSTDTQYF
TGTGCCATCAGGCGGGCCGGGAGCACAGATACGCAGTATTTT
>NA|TRBJ1-5|TRBV15|NA
CATSTESNQPQHF
TGTGCCACCAGCACAGAAAGCAATCAGCCCCAGCATTTT
>NA|TRBJ2-3|TRBV12-3/TRBV12-4|NA
CASSPRTDTQYF
TGTGCCAGCAGTCCCCGCACAGATACGCAGTATTTT
>NA|TRBJ2-1|TRBV10-3|few
CATDDGPSNEQFF
TGTGCCACCGACGATGGGCCGAGTAATGAGCAGTTCTTC
>NA|TRBJ1-4|TRBV11-1|NA
CASSLRQRATNEKLFF
TGTGCCAGCAGCCTCAGACAGCGTGCAACTAATGAAAAACTGTTTTTT
>NA|TRBJ2-3|TRBV18|NA
CASSPPLSGVQGDTQYF
TGTGCCAGCTCACCACCATTATCCGGGGTCCAGGGGGATACGCAGTATTTT
>TRBD1|TRBJ1-1|TRBV13|NA
CASGGDRVSSEAFF
TGTGCCAGCGGGGGGGACAGGGTGTCTTCTGAAGCTTTCTTT
>NA|TRBJ2-3|TRBV28|NA
CASSFPGAGTDTQYF
TGTGCCAGCAGTTTTCCGGGGGCTGGCACAGATACGCAGTATTTT
>TRBD2|TRBJ2-7|TRBV28|NA
CASSLTSGGPYEQYF
TGTGCCAGCAGTTTGACTAGCGGGGGACCCTACGAGCAGTACTTC
>TRBD1|TRBJ2-7|TRBV27|NA
CASTTRDRGRYEQYF
TGTGCCAGCACCACCCGGGACAGGGGGCGGTACGAGCAGTACTTC
>NA|TRBJ1-4|TRBV18|NA
CASSPIGGLGEKLFF
TGTGCCAGCTCACCAATCGGGGGGCTAGGCGAAAAACTGTTTTTT
>TRBD2|TRBJ2-3|TRBV4-2|NA
CASSQDRAGGSDTQYF
TGTGCCAGCAGCCAAGATAGGGCGGGAGGATCAGATACGCAGTATTTT
>TRBD1|TRBJ1-5|TRBV20-1|NA
CSARDNRGLTQPQHF
TGCAGTGCTAGAGATAACAGGGGGTTGACTCAGCCCCAGCATTTT
>NA|TRBJ2-7|TRBV7-2|NA
CASSLIGEPGTYEQYF
TGTGCCAGCAGCTTGATCGGGGAGCCTGGGACCTACGAGCAGTACTTC
>NA|TRBJ2-1|TRBV10-1|NA
CASSERGFF
TGCGCCAGCAGTGAAAGGGGGTTCTTC
>NA|TRBJ2-7|TRBV28|NA
CASQSGSPYEQYF
TGTGCCAGCCAGTCCGGTTCTCCCTACGAGCAGTACTTC
>TRBD2|TRBJ2-1|TRBV25-1|NA
CASSDPGTSGAYNEQFF
TGTGCCAGCAGTGACCCAGGGACTAGCGGGGCCTACAATGAGCAGTTCTTC
>TRBD2|TRBJ2-1|TRBV7-3|NA
CASSLTSGREYNEQFF
TGTGCCAGCAGCTTAACTAGCGGGAGGGAGTACAATGAGCAGTTCTTC
>NA|TRBJ2-7|TRBV9|NA
CASSARRDGYEQYF
TGTGCCAGCAGCGCAAGACGCGACGGATACGAGCAGTACTTC
>TRBD2|TRBJ2-7|TRBV6-1|NA
CASSGRTSGSEEQYF
TGTGCCAGCAGTGGACGGACTAGCGGGAGTGAGGAGCAGTACTTC
>NA|TRBJ2-5|TRBV20-1|NA
CSASHFSGSQETQYF
TGCAGTGCCTCGCACTTCTCCGGGAGCCAAGAGACCCAGTACTTC
>TRBD2|TRBJ2-5|TRBV20-1|NA
CSAPKPSGGAQTQYF
TGCAGTGCCCCTAAACCTAGCGGGGGGGCGCAGACCCAGTACTTC
>TRBD2|TRBJ2-1|TRBV5-1|NA
CASSLESGRDNEQFF
TGCGCCAGCAGCTTGGAGAGCGGGAGGGACAATGAGCAGTTCTTC
>TRBD1|TRBJ2-5|TRBV7-9|NA
CASSKQGDQETQYF
TGTGCCAGCAGCAAACAGGGGGACCAAGAGACCCAGTACTTC
>TRBD2|TRBJ2-1|TRBV25-1|NA
CASRKPGLAVYEQFF
TGTGCCAGCAGAAAACCGGGACTAGCGGTCTATGAGCAGTTCTTC
>TRBD1|TRBJ1-2|TRBV28|NA
CASSPTNRGRRGYTF
TGTGCCAGCAGTCCAACTAACAGGGGCCGCCGTGGCTACACCTTC
>TRBD2|TRBJ2-3|TRBV11-1|few
CASSLPGLAGGPRTDTQYF
TGTGCCAGCAGCTTGCCGGGACTAGCGGGGGGGCCTCGGACAGATACGCAGTATTTT
>TRBD1|TRBJ1-5|TRBV13|NA
CASRGVRDSHQPQHF
TGTGCCAGCAGGGGGGTCCGGGACAGCCATCAGCCCCAGCATTTT
>NA|TRBJ2-2|TRBV19|NA
CASSRIGGTGELFF
TGTGCCAGTAGTAGGATAGGAGGCACCGGGGAGCTGTTTTTT
>NA|TRBJ2-1|TRBV4-2|NA
CASSQEKWTPQFF
TGTGCCAGCAGCCAAGAAAAATGGACCCCTCAGTTCTTC
>NA|TRBJ2-3|TRBV9|NA
CASSVSGGANTQYF
TGTGCCAGCAGCGTGAGCGGAGGAGCAAATACGCAGTATTTT
>NA|TRBJ2-1|TRBV11-3|NA
CASSYQITYNEQFF
TGTGCCAGTTCTTACCAAATAACCTACAATGAGCAGTTCTTC
>NA|TRBJ2-1|TRBV20-1|once
CSARVFSYNEQFF
TGCAGTGCTAGAGTCTTCTCCTACAATGAGCAGTTCTTC